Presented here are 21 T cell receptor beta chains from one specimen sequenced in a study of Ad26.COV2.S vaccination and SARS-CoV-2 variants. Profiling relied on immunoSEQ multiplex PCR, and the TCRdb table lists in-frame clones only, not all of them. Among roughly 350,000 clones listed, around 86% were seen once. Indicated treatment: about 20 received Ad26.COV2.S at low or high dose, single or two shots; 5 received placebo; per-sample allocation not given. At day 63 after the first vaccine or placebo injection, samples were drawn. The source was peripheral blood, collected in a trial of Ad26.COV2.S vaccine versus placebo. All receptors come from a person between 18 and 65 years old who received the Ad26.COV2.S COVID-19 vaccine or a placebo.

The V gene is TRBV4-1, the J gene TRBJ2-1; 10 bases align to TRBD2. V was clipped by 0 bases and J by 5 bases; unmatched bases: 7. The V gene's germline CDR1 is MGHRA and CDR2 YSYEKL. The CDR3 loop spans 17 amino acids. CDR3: CASSQEFLAGANNEQFF. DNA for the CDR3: TGCGCCAGCAGCCAAGAATTTCTAGCGGGGGCCAACAATGAGCAGTTCTTC.

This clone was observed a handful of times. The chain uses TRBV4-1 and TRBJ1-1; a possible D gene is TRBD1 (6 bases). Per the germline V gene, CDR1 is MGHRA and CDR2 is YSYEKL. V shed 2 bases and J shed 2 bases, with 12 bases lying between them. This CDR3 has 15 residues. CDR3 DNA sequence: TGCGCCAGCAGCCAATCGGGACACCTAAACACTGAAGCTTTCTTT. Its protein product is CASSQSGHLNTEAFF.

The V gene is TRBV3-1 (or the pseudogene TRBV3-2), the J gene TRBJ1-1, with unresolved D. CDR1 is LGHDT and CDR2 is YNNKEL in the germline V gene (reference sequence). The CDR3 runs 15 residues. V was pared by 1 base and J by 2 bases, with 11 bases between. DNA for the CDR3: TGTGCCAGCAGCCAAGGTTATTACATTAACACTGAAGCTTTCTTT. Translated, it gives CASSQGYYINTEAFF.

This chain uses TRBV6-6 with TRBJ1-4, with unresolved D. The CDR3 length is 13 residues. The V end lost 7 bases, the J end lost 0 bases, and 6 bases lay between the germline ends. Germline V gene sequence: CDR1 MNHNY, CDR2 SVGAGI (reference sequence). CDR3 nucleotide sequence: TGTGCCAGCAAGGAAGCAACTAATGAAAAACTGTTTTTT. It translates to CASKEATNEKLFF.

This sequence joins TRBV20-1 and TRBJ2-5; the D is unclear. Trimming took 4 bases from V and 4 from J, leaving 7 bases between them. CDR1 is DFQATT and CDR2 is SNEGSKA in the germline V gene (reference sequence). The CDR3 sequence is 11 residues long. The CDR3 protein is CSATPRETQYF. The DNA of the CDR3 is TGCAGTGCTACCCCACGAGAGACCCAGTACTTC.

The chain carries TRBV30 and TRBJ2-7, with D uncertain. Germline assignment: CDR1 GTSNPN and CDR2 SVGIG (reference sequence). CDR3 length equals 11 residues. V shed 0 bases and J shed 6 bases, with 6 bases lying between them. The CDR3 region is CAWSVGPEQYF. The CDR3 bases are TGTGCCTGGAGTGTCGGACCCGAGCAGTACTTC.

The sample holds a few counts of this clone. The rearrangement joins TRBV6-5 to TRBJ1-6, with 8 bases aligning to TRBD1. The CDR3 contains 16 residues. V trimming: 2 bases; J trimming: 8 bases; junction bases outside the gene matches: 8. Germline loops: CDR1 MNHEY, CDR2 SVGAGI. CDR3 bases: TGTGCCAGCAGTTACAAGGACAGGGCGGGGGATTCACCCCTCCACTTT. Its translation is CASSYKDRAGDSPLHF.

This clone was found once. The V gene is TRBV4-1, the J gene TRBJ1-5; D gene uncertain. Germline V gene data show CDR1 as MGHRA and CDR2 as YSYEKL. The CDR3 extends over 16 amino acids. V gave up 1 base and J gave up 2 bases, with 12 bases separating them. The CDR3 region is CASSQARGAGNQPQHF. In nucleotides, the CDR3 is TGCGCCAGCAGCCAAGCCCGGGGAGCGGGCAATCAGCCCCAGCATTTT.

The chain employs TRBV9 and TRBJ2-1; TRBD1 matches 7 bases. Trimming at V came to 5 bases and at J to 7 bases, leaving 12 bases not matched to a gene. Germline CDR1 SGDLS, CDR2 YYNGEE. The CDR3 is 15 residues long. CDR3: CASRPPGTEKNEQFF. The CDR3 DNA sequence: TGTGCCAGCAGGCCTCCGGGGACAGAGAAGAATGAGCAGTTCTTC.

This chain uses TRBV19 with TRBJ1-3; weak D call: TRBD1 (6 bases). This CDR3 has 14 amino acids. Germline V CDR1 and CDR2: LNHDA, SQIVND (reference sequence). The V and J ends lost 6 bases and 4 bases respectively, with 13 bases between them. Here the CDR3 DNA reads TGTGCCAGTAGCAGGGGTTTGGAAGGAAACACCATATATTTT. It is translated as CASSRGLEGNTIYF.

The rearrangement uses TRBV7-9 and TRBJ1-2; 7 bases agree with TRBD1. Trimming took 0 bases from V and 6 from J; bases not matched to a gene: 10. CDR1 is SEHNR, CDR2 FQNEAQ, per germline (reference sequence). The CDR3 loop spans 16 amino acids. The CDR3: CASSLAAGQMVNGYTF. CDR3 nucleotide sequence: TGTGCCAGCAGCTTAGCCGCGGGACAGATGGTCAATGGCTACACCTTC.

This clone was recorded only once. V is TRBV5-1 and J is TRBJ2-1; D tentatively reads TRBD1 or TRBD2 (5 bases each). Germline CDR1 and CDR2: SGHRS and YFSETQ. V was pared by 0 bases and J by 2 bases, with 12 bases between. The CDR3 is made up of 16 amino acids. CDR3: CASSLGGQGPYNEQFF. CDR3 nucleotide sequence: TGCGCCAGCAGCTTGGGAGGGCAGGGACCCTACAATGAGCAGTTCTTC.

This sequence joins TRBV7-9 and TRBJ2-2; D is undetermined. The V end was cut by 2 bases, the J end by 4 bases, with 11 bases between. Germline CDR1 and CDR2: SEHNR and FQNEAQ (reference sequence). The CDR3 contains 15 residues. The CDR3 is CASSLYAEPTGELFF. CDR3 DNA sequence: TGTGCCAGCAGCTTATATGCCGAACCCACCGGGGAGCTGTTTTTT.

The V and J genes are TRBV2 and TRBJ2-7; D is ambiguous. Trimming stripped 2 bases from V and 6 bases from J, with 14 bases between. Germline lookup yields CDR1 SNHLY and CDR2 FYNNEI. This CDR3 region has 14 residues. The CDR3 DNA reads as TGTGCCAGCAGTGAACTAGGAGTTATTTCCGAGCAGTACTTC. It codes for CASSELGVISEQYF.

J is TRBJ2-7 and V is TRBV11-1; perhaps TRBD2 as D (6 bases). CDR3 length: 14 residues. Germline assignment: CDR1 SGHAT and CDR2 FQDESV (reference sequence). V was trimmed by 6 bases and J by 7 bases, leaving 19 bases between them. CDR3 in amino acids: CASSSTGDSGEQYF. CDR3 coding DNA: TGTGCCAGCAGTTCGACGGGAGATTCGGGGGAGCAGTACTTC.

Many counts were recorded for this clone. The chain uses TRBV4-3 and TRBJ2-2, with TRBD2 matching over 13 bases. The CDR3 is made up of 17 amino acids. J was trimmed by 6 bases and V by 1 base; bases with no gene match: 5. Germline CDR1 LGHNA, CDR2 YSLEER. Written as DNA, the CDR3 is TGCGCCAGCAGCCAAGGGACTAGCGGGGGCTCGTCCGGGGAGCTGTTTTTT. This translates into CASSQGTSGGSSGELFF.

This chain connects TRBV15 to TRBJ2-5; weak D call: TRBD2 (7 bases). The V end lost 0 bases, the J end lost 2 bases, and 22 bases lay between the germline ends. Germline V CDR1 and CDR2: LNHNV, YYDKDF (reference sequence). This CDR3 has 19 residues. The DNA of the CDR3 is TGTGCCACCAGCAGAGATGGGTGGACAGAGGGACTACCACAAGAGACCCAGTACTTC. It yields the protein CATSRDGWTEGLPQETQYF.

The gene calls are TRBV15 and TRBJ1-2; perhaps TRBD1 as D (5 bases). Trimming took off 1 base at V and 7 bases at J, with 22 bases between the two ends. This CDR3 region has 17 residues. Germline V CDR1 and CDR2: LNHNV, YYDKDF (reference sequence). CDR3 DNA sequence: TGTGCCACCAGCAGAGCGGGTCTCGGGGGGATCTTTTCTGGCTACACCTTC. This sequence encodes CATSRAGLGGIFSGYTF. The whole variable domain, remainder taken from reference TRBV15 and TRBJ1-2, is DAMVIQNPRYQVTQFGKPVTLSCSQTLNHNVMYWYQQKSSQAPKLLFHYYDKDFNNEADTPDNFQSRRPNTSFCFLDIRSPGLGDTAMYLCATSRAGLGGIFSGYTFGSGTRLTVV.

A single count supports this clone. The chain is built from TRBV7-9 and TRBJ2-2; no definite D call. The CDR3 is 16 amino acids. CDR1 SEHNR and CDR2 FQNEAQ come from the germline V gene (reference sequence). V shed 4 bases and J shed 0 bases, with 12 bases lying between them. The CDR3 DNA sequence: TGTGCCAGCAGCTCTCCGTGGCAGCCGAACACCGGGGAGCTGTTTTTT. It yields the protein CASSSPWQPNTGELFF.

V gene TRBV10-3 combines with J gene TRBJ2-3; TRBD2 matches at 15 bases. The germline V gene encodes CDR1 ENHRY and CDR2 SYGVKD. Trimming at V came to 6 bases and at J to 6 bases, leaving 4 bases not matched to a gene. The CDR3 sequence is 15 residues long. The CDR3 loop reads CAISGLAGGSDTQYF. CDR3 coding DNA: TGTGCCATCAGCGGACTAGCGGGGGGGTCGGATACGCAGTATTTT.

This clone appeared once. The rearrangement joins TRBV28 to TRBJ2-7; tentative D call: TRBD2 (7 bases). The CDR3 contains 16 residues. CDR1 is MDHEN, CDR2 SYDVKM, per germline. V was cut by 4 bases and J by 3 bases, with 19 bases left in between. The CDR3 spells CASSSPRGGAIYEQYF. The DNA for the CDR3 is TGTGCCAGCAGTTCCCCGAGGGGGGGGGCCATCTACGAGCAGTACTTC.